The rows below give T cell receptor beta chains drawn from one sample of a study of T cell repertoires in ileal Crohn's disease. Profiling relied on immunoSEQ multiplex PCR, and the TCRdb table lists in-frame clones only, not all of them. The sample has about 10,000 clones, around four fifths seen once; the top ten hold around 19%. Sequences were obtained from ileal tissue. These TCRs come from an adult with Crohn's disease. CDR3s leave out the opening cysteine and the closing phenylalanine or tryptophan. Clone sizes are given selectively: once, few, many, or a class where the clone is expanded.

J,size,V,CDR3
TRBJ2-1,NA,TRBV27,ASSLIAGGPHEQF
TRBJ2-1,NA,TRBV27,ASSKPPRGRGLGEQF
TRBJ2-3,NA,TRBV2,ASTPVGLATDTQY
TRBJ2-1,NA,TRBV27,ASSPRDAYNEQF
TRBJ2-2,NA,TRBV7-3,ASSFSGNTGELF
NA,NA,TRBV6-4,ASSEVAGGDFYEQY
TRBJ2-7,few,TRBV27,ASSSKTYEQY
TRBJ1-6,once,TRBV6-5,ASSYEIHSPLH
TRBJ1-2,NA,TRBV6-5,AAAPGDYGYT
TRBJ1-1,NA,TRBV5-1,ASSSTGTGVTEAF
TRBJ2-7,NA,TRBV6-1,ASSDPPFSYEQY
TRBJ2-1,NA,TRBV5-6,ASSLAAGDEQF
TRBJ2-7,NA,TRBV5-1,ASSLGLAGGYYEQY
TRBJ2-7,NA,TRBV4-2,ASSSQLLYEQY
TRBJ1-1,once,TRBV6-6,ASRQLAAF
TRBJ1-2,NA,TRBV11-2,ASSLETTGAGYT
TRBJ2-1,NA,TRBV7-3,ASSLAVGSGSYYNEQF
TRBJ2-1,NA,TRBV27,ASGLAYNEQF
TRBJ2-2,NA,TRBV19,ASSIGLAGGPNTGELF
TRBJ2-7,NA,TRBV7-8,ASSPGLAGETYEQY
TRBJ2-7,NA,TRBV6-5,ASRALGTGAYEQY
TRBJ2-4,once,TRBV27,ASSLSRRGENIQY
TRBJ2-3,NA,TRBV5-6,ASSLGTGSGTDTQY
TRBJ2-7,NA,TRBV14,ASSQDLGGSEQY
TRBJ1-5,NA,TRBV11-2,ASSLAGGLQPQH
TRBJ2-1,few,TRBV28,ASSPPPRNEQF
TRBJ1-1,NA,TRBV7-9,ASSPQPGDRGGRNTEAF
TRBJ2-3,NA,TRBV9,ASSVGGRTDTQY
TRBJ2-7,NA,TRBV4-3,ASSQDGRTGREQY
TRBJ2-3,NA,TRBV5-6,ASSLVAGADTQY
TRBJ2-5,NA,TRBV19,ASSPTGGQETQY
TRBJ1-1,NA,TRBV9,ASSPPWGNTEAF
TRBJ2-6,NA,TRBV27,ASSASSGANVLT
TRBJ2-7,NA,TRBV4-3,ASSQGRLDSYEQY
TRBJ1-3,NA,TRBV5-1,ASSPTGQGVNTIY